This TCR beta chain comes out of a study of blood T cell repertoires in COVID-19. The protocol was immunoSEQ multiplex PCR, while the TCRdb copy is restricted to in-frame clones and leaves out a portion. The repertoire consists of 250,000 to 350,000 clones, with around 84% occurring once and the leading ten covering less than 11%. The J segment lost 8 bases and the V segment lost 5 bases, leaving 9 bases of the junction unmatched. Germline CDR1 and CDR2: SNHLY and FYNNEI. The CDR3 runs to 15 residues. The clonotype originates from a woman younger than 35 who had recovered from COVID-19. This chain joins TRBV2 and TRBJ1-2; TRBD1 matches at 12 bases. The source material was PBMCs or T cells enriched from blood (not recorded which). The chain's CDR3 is CASSKIGTGGDGYTF. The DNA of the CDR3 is TGTGCCAGCAGTAAGATAGGGACAGGGGGCGACGGCTACACCTTC.